Only one count was recorded for the clone carrying this TCR beta chain. Its target is not known. Assay used: immunoSEQ multiplex PCR; TCRdb lists only in-frame clones, some missing. The sample records 760,000 or so clones, approximately 96% being singletons. Germline CDR1 and CDR2: SEHNR and FQNEAQ (reference sequence). This CDR3 spans 12 amino acids. The V end lost 0 bases, the J end lost 9 bases, and 5 bases lay between the germline ends. The data belong to a study of shared clonotypes between healthy human individuals. Overall study context: Aged between 18 and 49, the donors were a couple of women and a few men.

Positive CCR7 selection of CD45RO-negative cells yielded the naive CD8 cells, and terminally differentiated effector memory CD45RA+ cells were excluded. Every one of the donors was a Caucasian adult that lived in Nashville, Tennessee. Overall study results and limits: Shared across a handful of donors were 4% to 5% of the naive CD4 clonotypes. Naive subsets generally exceeded memory subsets in estimated richness.

The chain combines TRBV7-9 with TRBJ2-2; D not resolved. This receptor was obtained from a man aged 25 to 40 in good health. The sequenced material came from naive CD8+ T cells sorted from blood. As DNA, the CDR3 is TGTGCCAGCAGCTTAGCGAGGCGGGAGCTGTTTTTT. Its protein is CASSLARRELFF. The full variable domain, in which reference TRBV7-9 and TRBJ2-2 provide the parts outside the CDR3, is DTGVSQNPRHKITKRGQNVTFRCDPISEHNRLYWYRQTLGQGPEFLTYFQNEAQLEKSRLLSDRFSAERPKGSFSTLEIQRTEQGDSAMYLCASSLARRELFFGEGSRLTVL.